What follows are 10 T cell receptor beta chains derived from one specimen sequenced in a study of Tregs in tolerant kidney transplant recipients. Only in-frame clones appear in the TCRdb table, and some are missing; sequencing was by immunoSEQ multiplex PCR. The sample lists more than 95,000 clones; roughly 92% were seen once. The sequenced sample consisted of CD4+ T cells from blood. These receptors all stem from a human donor in good health.

V usage is TRBV11-2 and J usage is TRBJ1-5; D is possibly TRBD1 (5 bases). With 1 base removed from V and 2 bases from J, the gap between germline ends came to 12 bases. The CDR3 has 16 amino acids. Germline lookup yields CDR1 SGHAT and CDR2 FQNNGV. For the CDR3, the DNA is TGTGCCAGCAGCTTAGGACAGCCCTGGGGCAATCAGCCCCAGCATTTT. Translating it yields CASSLGQPWGNQPQHF.

The V and J genes are TRBV6-1 and TRBJ2-1; the match to TRBD1 covers 9 bases. The CDR3 totals 15 residues. V shed 7 bases, J shed 4 bases, and the junction held 8 bases outside the gene matches. The germline CDR1 and CDR2 sequences are MNHNS and SASEGT. For the CDR3, the DNA is TGTGCCAGCACCCTGGACAGGGGTCGGTACAATGAGCAGTTCTTC. It encodes CASTLDRGRYNEQFF.

V gene TRBV14 combines with J gene TRBJ2-6; 11 nucleotides line up with TRBD1. With V trimmed by 4 bases and J by 1 base, 6 bases remained unmatched. Germline V gives CDR1 SGHDN, CDR2 FVKESK. CDR3 size: 18 residues. The CDR3 loop is CASSLGQGARSGANVLTF. The CDR3 DNA reads as TGTGCCAGCAGCCTAGGACAGGGGGCGAGGTCTGGGGCCAACGTCCTGACTTTC. The complete variable domain, with remaining parts taken from reference TRBV14 and TRBJ2-6, reads EAGVTQFPSHSVIEKGQTVTLRCDPISGHDNLYWYRRVMGKEIKFLLHFVKESKQDESGMPNNRFLAERTGGTYSTLKVQPAELEDSGVYFCASSLGQGARSGANVLTFGAGSRLTVL.

This sequence joins TRBV10-1 and TRBJ2-7, with 11 bases matching TRBD2. Germline V lookup: CDR1 WNHNN, CDR2 SYGVQD (reference sequence). The CDR3 covers 16 residues. V was pared by 0 bases and J by 2 bases, with 3 bases of the junction left unmatched. The CDR3 protein is CASSESTSGMTYEQYF. CDR3 DNA sequence: TGCGCCAGCAGTGAGTCGACTAGCGGGATGACCTACGAGCAGTACTTC.

This chain joins TRBV5-1 and TRBJ2-1; possibly TRBD2 for D (5 bases). Trimming pared 3 bases from V and 7 bases from J, leaving 17 bases between. Germline CDR1 is SGHRS and CDR2 is YFSETQ. This CDR3 has 15 amino acids. The CDR3 region is CASSSGSGLGNEQFF. In DNA, the CDR3 is TGCGCCAGCAGCTCTGGGTCCGGACTTGGGAATGAGCAGTTCTTC.

V usage is TRBV5-1 and J usage is TRBJ1-4; 8 bases are shared with TRBD1. With V trimmed by 0 bases and J by 0 bases, 4 bases remained unmatched. The CDR3 contains 17 residues. The germline gives CDR1 SGHRS, CDR2 YFSETQ. The CDR3 bases are TGCGCCAGCAGCTTGGGACAGGGGAACCCAACTAATGAAAAACTGTTTTTT. It codes for CASSLGQGNPTNEKLFF.

The V call is TRBV6-6, the J call TRBJ2-5, with a tentative D call TRBD1 (5 bases). Trimming took 8 bases from V and 5 from J, leaving 12 bases between them. The germline V gene encodes CDR1 MNHNY and CDR2 SVGAGI (reference sequence). This CDR3 region has 12 residues. The CDR3 is CASQGGWETQYF. In DNA form, the CDR3 reads TGTGCCAGCCAGGGTGGGTGGGAGACCCAGTACTTC.

This clone is a singleton in its sample. The chain carries TRBV6-1 and TRBJ2-6, with D possibly being TRBD1 or TRBD2 (5 bases each). Per germline, CDR1 MNHNS and CDR2 SASEGT. Trimming pared 5 bases from V and 2 bases from J, leaving 10 bases between. This CDR3 spans 15 amino acids. CDR3 residues: CASSSGGTGANVLTF. CDR3 nucleotides: TGTGCCAGCAGTAGTGGGGGAACTGGGGCCAACGTCCTGACTTTC.

This rearrangement joins TRBV6-5 to TRBJ1-1; D is ambiguous. The CDR3 covers 13 residues. The V and J ends lost 5 bases and 0 bases respectively, with 7 bases between them. Germline V gene sequence: CDR1 MNHEY, CDR2 SVGAGI. The CDR3 sequence is CASSVMVNTEAFF. CDR3 coding DNA: TGTGCCAGCAGTGTAATGGTGAACACTGAAGCTTTCTTT.

The J gene is TRBJ2-7, the V gene TRBV30; tentatively, D is TRBD1 or TRBD2 (5 bases each). Germline V gives CDR1 GTSNPN, CDR2 SVGIG (reference sequence). The V end lost 4 bases, the J end lost 5 bases, and 15 bases lay between the germline ends. This CDR3 comprises 13 residues. CDR3 in amino acids: CAWNEGIFDEQYF. CDR3 sequence (DNA): TGTGCCTGGAACGAGGGGATCTTCGACGAGCAGTACTTC.